A single sample gave rise to the 30 T cell receptor beta chains below, sequenced in a study of blood T cells in healthy people across ages. Alongside a J-beta primer mix, a sample-barcoded 5' primer served in a second PCR lasting about 6 to 12 cycles. TCRdb analysed the 5' RACE reads with MiXCR anew, one entry per CDR3 protein. The sample lists hundreds of thousands of distinct CDR3 sequences; under 30% were seen once. Separately, the same data were catalogued under a study of T cells of mothers and their children.

Sequenced material: blood. All receptors derive from a boy younger than 18 in good health.

With respect to this clonotype: At one boundary the junction diverges from the germline segment, which might be a read error. This chain connects TRBV6-1 to TRBJ1-2; D not resolved. CDR1 is MNHNS, CDR2 SASEGT, per germline. The CDR3 covers 17 residues. The CDR3 loop is CASSLRRIPSFDYGHTF. DNA of the CDR3: TGTGCCAGCAGTCTGCGACGGATACCCTCTTTTGACTATGGCCACACCTTC.

V and J are TRBV25-1 and TRBJ2-7, with TRBD1 as a possible D gene (5 bases). This CDR3 has 16 amino acids. V shed 0 bases and J shed 3 bases, with 15 bases lying between them. Germline assignment: CDR1 MGHDK and CDR2 SYGVNS. CDR3 DNA: TGTGCCAGCAGTGAATATATGGGCAGGGTAGACTACGAGCAGTACTTC. Translation gives CASSEYMGRVDYEQYF.

This clonotype was picked up a small number of times. One junction end disagrees with the germline gene, perhaps due to a read error. The chain combines TRBV7-2 with TRBJ2-5; D remains unclear. Germline lookup yields CDR1 SGHTA and CDR2 FQGNSA. The CDR3 has 15 residues. CDR3 sequence reads: CASSLVSGHYKEQLF. CDR3 DNA sequence: TGTGCCAGCAGCTTAGTTAGTGGCCATTACAAGGAGCAGCTCTTC.

The V and J genes are TRBV20-1 and TRBJ2-7, with TRBD1 matching 9 bases. The trim removed 4 bases at V and 6 bases at J, leaving 7 bases unmatched. CDR1 and CDR2 from the germline V gene are DFQATT and SNEGSKA (reference sequence). The CDR3 loop spans 13 amino acids. The CDR3 DNA sequence: TGCAGTGCTAACCGGGACAGGGTTGGCGAGCAGTACTTC. Residues: CSANRDRVGEQYF.

This clonotype has more than one count but fewer than ten. V usage is TRBV20-1 and J usage is TRBJ2-5; no clear D gene. The J call may be wrong; the DNA end is better matched by TRBJ2-1. CDR1 is DFQATT and CDR2 is SNEGSKA in the germline V gene (reference sequence). CDR3 size: 16 residues. CDR3 amino acids: CSATRWDIPKNNEQFF. DNA for the CDR3: TGCAGTGCTACCCGTTGGGATATACCGAAAAACAATGAGCAGTTCTTC.

The chain joins TRBV28 to TRBJ2-7, with D possibly matching TRBD2 (5 bases). Trimming cost V 5 bases and J 4 bases, with 18 bases left between them. Germline V gives CDR1 MDHEN, CDR2 SYDVKM. The CDR3 runs 15 residues. The CDR3, as DNA: TGTGCCAGCAGTCACCATGTCGGGGTCCTATACGAGCAGTACTTC. Its translation: CASSHHVGVLYEQYF.

The V and J genes are TRBV11-2 and TRBJ2-3, with 15 bases aligning to TRBD2. The V gene end was trimmed by 5 bases and the J gene end by 0 bases; junction bases not matched to a gene: 12. The V gene's germline CDR1 is SGHAT and CDR2 FQNNGV. The CDR3 spans 20 residues. This chain's CDR3 is CASSPRTSGRALSSTDTQYF. In DNA, the CDR3 is TGTGCCAGCAGCCCCCGGACTAGCGGGAGGGCTCTTTCTAGCACAGATACGCAGTATTTT.

The rearrangement joins TRBV29-1 to TRBJ2-2, with TRBD2 as a possible D gene (5 bases). Germline values: CDR1 SQVTM, CDR2 ANQGSEA. This CDR3 comprises 13 residues. V was clipped by 4 bases and J by 6 bases, with 12 bases between them. The CDR3 DNA is TGCAGCGTTGCTGCCGGGGTCCCCGGGGAGCTGTTTTTT. Its translation is CSVAAGVPGELFF.

The V gene is TRBV7-9, the J gene TRBJ2-1, with D possibly being TRBD1 (5 bases). V was clipped by 4 bases and J by 13 bases, with 14 bases between them. This CDR3 has 12 amino acids. CDR1 is SEHNR, CDR2 FQNEAQ, per germline (reference sequence). CDR3 region: CASSWGTVEQFF. CDR3 bases: TGTGCCAGCAGCTGGGGCACAGTCGAACAGTTCTTC.

This clonotype was counted only a few times. The chain uses TRBV29-1 and TRBJ1-4; possible D gene TRBD1, 5 bases. Germline lookup yields CDR1 SQVTM and CDR2 ANQGSEA. The CDR3 is 12 amino acids. V lost 7 bases, J lost 4 bases, and 10 bases lay in between. In DNA form, the CDR3 reads TGCAGCGGGAGGGGAGATAATGAAAAACTGTTTTTT. It yields the protein CSGRGDNEKLFF.

The rearrangement uses TRBV3-1 and TRBJ2-3; D is ambiguous. V lost 1 base and J lost 6, with 11 bases in between. The germline gives CDR1 LGHDT, CDR2 YNNKEL (reference sequence). The CDR3 covers 14 residues. The CDR3 DNA follows: TGTGCCAGCAGCCAAGTGTTAGTTTCGGATACGCAGTATTTT. This sequence encodes CASSQVLVSDTQYF.

This clonotype was seen a few times. This chain uses TRBV6-5 with TRBJ1-2; D perhaps matches TRBD1 (6 bases). The V end lost 4 bases, the J end lost 4 bases, and 16 bases lay between the germline ends. The CDR3 extends over 15 amino acids. Germline assignment: CDR1 MNHEY and CDR2 SVGAGI. The CDR3 loop reads CASSSPPGATYGYTF. CDR3 sequence (DNA): TGTGCCAGCAGTTCCCCCCCAGGGGCGACCTATGGCTACACCTTC.

The sample holds a few counts of this clonotype. The chain is built from TRBV7-9 and TRBJ2-5, with TRBD1 matching 8 bases. This CDR3 comprises 13 residues. J gave up 14 bases and V 7 bases, and 15 bases lay outside the gene matches. Germline V gives CDR1 SEHNR, CDR2 FQNEAQ (reference sequence). The CDR3 DNA is TGTGCCAGCAATCGCCGGGACAGGTCGCAATTATACTTC. This sequence encodes CASNRRDRSQLYF.

This clonotype was seen a handful of times. The chain employs TRBV20-1 and TRBJ2-7; D is unresolved. V was shortened by 7 bases and J by 0 bases, with 13 bases between the two germline ends. The CDR3 extends over 13 amino acids. The germline V gene encodes CDR1 DFQATT and CDR2 SNEGSKA (reference sequence). The CDR3 DNA follows: TGCAGTGGCCACAGTAGTTTCTCCTACGAGCAGTACTTC. The encoded protein is CSGHSSFSYEQYF.

The chain combines TRBV21-1 with TRBJ2-7; TRBD1, the table's D call, lacks a check against the DNA. TRBV21-1 is assigned pseudogene status. The CDR3 is 16 residues long. The CDR3 sequence is CASSKAEPGHLYEQYF. The CDR3 DNA sequence: TGTGCCAGCAGCAAAGCCGAGCCGGGACACCTATACGAGCAGTACTTC.

The chain has TRBV20-1 and TRBJ1-5; a weak D match, TRBD1 (6 bases). Germline-derived CDR1 and CDR2 are DFQATT and SNEGSKA (reference sequence). The CDR3 extends over 13 amino acids. The V end was cut by 2 bases, the J end by 2 bases, with 7 bases between. CDR3: CSARRQGNQPQHF. CDR3 sequence (DNA): TGCAGTGCTAGACGACAGGGCAATCAGCCCCAGCATTTT.

This clonotype appeared a single time. The chain combines TRBV7-2 with TRBJ2-5, with TRBD2 identical over 10 bases. The assigned J gene may be wrong: the sequence end matches TRBJ2-1 better. The CDR3 consists of 15 residues. The germline CDR1 and CDR2 sequences are SGHTA and FQGNSA. CDR3 sequence (DNA): TGTGCCAGCAGCTTAGAGCGGGGGGGCTCTTATGAGCAGTTCTTC. Protein: CASSLERGGSYEQFF.

This clonotype was picked up a small number of times. The CDR3: CASSRGGVNTEAFF. The CDR3 DNA is TGTGCCAGCAGCAGAGGGGGAGTGAACACTGAAGCTTTCTTT. The rearrangement uses TRBV7-8 and TRBJ1-1, with D possibly being TRBD1 (6 bases). Germline loops: CDR1 SGHVS, CDR2 FQNEAQ. The ends were cut back, 5 bases at V and 0 bases at J, with 10 bases in the middle. The CDR3 has 14 amino acids.

J is TRBJ2-5 and V is TRBV9, with D perhaps matching TRBD1 (5 bases). The last part of the DNA fits TRBJ2-1 better; the J call may be wrong. Germline V gene lookup returns CDR1 SGDLS and CDR2 YYNGEE. The CDR3 is 14 amino acids. The CDR3, as DNA: TGTGCCAGCAGCCCCATGGGGCTACGGAATGAGCAGTTCTTC. Protein product: CASSPMGLRNEQFF.

The chain recombines TRBV7-2 with TRBJ2-1, with 8 bases lining up with TRBD2. CDR3 size: 15 residues. V lost 5 bases to trimming and J lost 4 bases; unmatched junction nucleotides: 7. Germline CDR1 and CDR2: SGHTA and FQGNSA. The CDR3 region has the DNA TGTGCCAGCAGCCCCCAACGGGGGGGTTACAATGAGCAGTTCTTC. Translation gives CASSPQRGGYNEQFF.

The chain recombines TRBV19 with TRBJ2-3, with 7 bases lining up with TRBD2. The CDR3 totals 15 residues. J was trimmed by 0 bases and V by 7 bases; bases with no gene match: 7. Germline CDR1 LNHDA, CDR2 SQIVND (reference sequence). The CDR3 DNA sequence: TGTGCCAGTACCGCGGGGGACGGAAGCACAGATACGCAGTATTTT. Its protein is CASTAGDGSTDTQYF.

The chain employs TRBV4-3 and TRBJ2-1, with a tentative D call TRBD2 (6 bases). Trimming removed 0 bases at V and 6 bases at J, with 12 bases between. The CDR3 consists of 15 residues. Germline CDR1 is LGHNA and CDR2 is YSLEER. For the CDR3, the DNA is TGCGCCAGCAGCCAAGATCCCGGGAGCGTCAATGAGCAGTTCTTC. Its translation is CASSQDPGSVNEQFF.

The rearrangement uses TRBV11-2 and TRBJ2-5; 8 bases match TRBD1. The DNA end is more similar to TRBJ2-1, so the J call may be wrong. This CDR3 spans 16 amino acids. Germline V gives CDR1 SGHAT, CDR2 FQNNGV. DNA for the CDR3: TGTGCCAGCAGCTCCCGACAGGGGACCACACACAATGAGCAGTTCTTC. Translating gives CASSSRQGTTHNEQFF.

The chain joins TRBV12-3 or TRBV12-4 to TRBJ2-2; D may be TRBD2 (6 bases). This CDR3 has 15 amino acids. Deletions cut 3 bases from V and 5 bases from J, with 13 bases between. The CDR3 DNA reads as TGTGCCAGCAGTTTGGCGGGACGGAGTACCGGGGAGCTGTTTTTT. The encoded protein is CASSLAGRSTGELFF.

The chain uses TRBV7-3 and TRBJ1-2; D is unresolved. CDR3 size: 17 residues. Trimming cost V 3 bases and J 2 bases, with 19 bases left between them. Germline V gives CDR1 SGHTA, CDR2 FQGTGA. DNA for the CDR3: TGTGCCAGCAGCTTGCCTATTAAATGGACGGCAAACTATGGCTACACCTTC. Its translation is CASSLPIKWTANYGYTF.

The gene calls are TRBV7-2 and TRBJ1-2; 8 bases are shared with TRBD1. With V trimmed by 7 bases and J by 7 bases, 8 bases remained unmatched. Germline V gene sequence: CDR1 SGHTA, CDR2 FQGNSA. This CDR3 is 13 amino acids long. The CDR3 loop is CASTPGTGGGYTF. The CDR3 nucleotides are TGTGCCAGCACCCCGGGGACAGGTGGTGGCTACACCTTC.

The CDR3 is CSVESEVGTGNGYTF. CDR3 sequence (DNA): TGCAGCGTTGAGAGTGAAGTGGGGACAGGGAATGGCTACACCTTC. V is TRBV29-1 and J is TRBJ1-2; 9 bases agree with TRBD1. V trimming: 3 bases; J trimming: 6 bases; junction bases outside the gene matches: 11. The CDR3 consists of 15 residues. Germline values: CDR1 SQVTM, CDR2 ANQGSEA.

There are a few counts of this clonotype. This chain connects TRBV9 to TRBJ2-2; 9 bases are shared with TRBD1. The CDR3 has 18 residues. Unmatched junction bases numbered 13, after V lost 1 base and J lost 6 bases. CDR1 is SGDLS, CDR2 YYNGEE, per germline. The CDR3 DNA reads TGTGCCAGCAGCGTAAACCCCGGGACAGGGTCTGCGGCCGGGGAGCTGTTTTTT. Its protein is CASSVNPGTGSAAGELFF.

V gene TRBV29-1 combines with J gene TRBJ1-2; maybe TRBD1 (6 bases). The V end lost 4 bases, the J end lost 6 bases, and 12 bases lay between the germline ends. Germline loops: CDR1 SQVTM, CDR2 ANQGSEA. The CDR3 runs 12 residues. The CDR3 loop is CSVAVDSHGYTF. The DNA of the CDR3 is TGCAGCGTTGCTGTGGACAGCCATGGCTACACCTTC.

The chain carries TRBV20-1 and TRBJ1-6, with TRBD1 matching 7 bases. The CDR3 is made up of 16 amino acids. V dropped 3 bases and J dropped 1; count of bases not matched to a gene: 6. The germline CDR1 and CDR2 sequences are DFQATT and SNEGSKA (reference sequence). The CDR3 sequence: CSARIRGGSYNSPLHF. The CDR3 DNA is TGCAGTGCTAGGATCAGGGGGGGTTCCTATAATTCACCCCTCCACTTT.